Given below is one T cell receptor (beta chain) in context. Measured with immunoSEQ multiplex PCR; TCRdb has only the in-frame clones, and not every one. The sample comprises about 330,000 clones, 85% of which are singletons, and more than 6% rests with the top ten. V was pared by 5 bases and J by 5 bases, with 15 bases between. Germline V lookup: CDR1 MGHRA, CDR2 YSYEKL. This CDR3 comprises 14 residues. This entry comes from a study of blood T cell repertoires in COVID-19. Whole-study context: Whether acute or convalescent, the COVID-19 samples came from the United States, Italy and Spain.

The clonotype comes from a human donor in a cohort sampled during active COVID-19. Material for sequencing was peripheral blood. The gene calls are TRBV4-1 and TRBJ1-2; D might be TRBD1 (6 bases). Written as DNA, the CDR3 is TGCGCCAGCAGCGCTCGGACAGTACCATATGGCTACACCTTC. It codes for CASSARTVPYGYTF.